This T cell receptor beta chain comes out of a study of T-cell memory formation after mild COVID-19. Findings and caveats of the study: Contracting clones from day 15 to 85 had balanced CD4/CD8; later expanders favoured CD4+. Contracting CD4+ clones were located mainly in CM and EM, and CD8+ clones in EMRA.

V was pared by 1 base and J by 7 bases, with 17 bases between. Germline loops: CDR1 SGHTA, CDR2 FQGNSA. This CDR3 spans 15 amino acids. One entry per CDR3 protein, called by TCRdb with MiXCR from the 5' RACE reads. The repertoire holds around 300,000 distinct CDR3 sequences, with roughly 8.2% as singletons. This clonotype was counted only a few times. Its antigen is unidentified. The specimen was PBMCs or a T cell subset sorted from them (not recorded which). The receptor was derived from a man between 18 and 35 years old who had mild COVID-19 (a few samples of this study predate the infection). Cell type and time point are not known. The chain couples TRBV7-2 to TRBJ2-7; either TRBD1 or TRBD2 may fit D (5 bases each). CDR3 bases: TGTGCCAGCAGCTTAGAGGTGGGGCGGGTCTTGGAGCAGTACTTC. This encodes CASSLEVGRVLEQYF.